Shown below are 17 T cell receptor beta chains from a single sample sequenced in a study of T cell repertoires in cytomegalovirus infection. These receptors' targets are unknown. A single record per CDR3 protein comes from TCRdb applying MiXCR to the reads. The data show 86,000 or so distinct CDR3 sequences, with 20% to 30% seen just once and about half held by the top ten. The sample was CD8+ T cells from cultured PBMCs, taken from culture after CMV antigen stimulation. Receptors originate from a human donor in good health (CMV status not recorded). Some clones in this sample may be carry-over from other donors' samples.

This chain joins TRBV6-2 or TRBV6-3 and TRBJ2-7, with 9 nucleotides matching TRBD1. The CDR3 sequence is 15 residues long. J lost 0 bases, V lost 4 bases, and 4 bases had no gene match. Germline V gene lookup returns CDR1 MNHEY and CDR2 SVGEGT. The CDR3 sequence: CASSFNRGHSYEQYF. CDR3 DNA sequence: TGTGCCAGCAGTTTTAACAGGGGGCACTCCTACGAGCAGTACTTC.

This clonotype was seen more than once but under ten times. The rearrangement uses TRBV5-4 and TRBJ1-2, with D perhaps TRBD1 (5 bases). There are 12 residues in the CDR3. V was trimmed by 4 bases and J by 4 bases, leaving 8 bases between them. The germline CDR1 and CDR2 sequences are SGHNT and YYREEE (reference sequence). This CDR3 is CASSRDLYGYTF. CDR3 sequence (DNA): TGTGCCAGCAGCCGGGACCTCTATGGCTACACCTTC.

The sample holds a few counts of this clonotype. The chain recombines TRBV27 with TRBJ2-5, with TRBD1 identical over 11 bases. Per the germline V gene, CDR1 is MNHEY and CDR2 is SMNVEV (reference sequence). V was pared by 5 bases and J by 1 base, with 6 bases of the junction left unmatched. The CDR3 loop spans 16 amino acids. CDR3 sequence: CASSKGQGGAQETQYF. CDR3 sequence (DNA): TGTGCCAGCAGTAAGGGACAGGGGGGGGCCCAAGAGACCCAGTACTTC.

There are a few counts of this clonotype. V and J are TRBV4-3 and TRBJ2-1; D not resolved. With 4 bases removed from V and 5 bases from J, the gap between germline ends came to 9 bases. This CDR3 has 13 residues. Per germline, CDR1 LGHNA and CDR2 YSLEER. The CDR3 sequence: CASSLRLDNEQFF. The CDR3 nucleotides are TGCGCCAGCAGCCTTCGTCTAGACAATGAGCAGTTCTTC.

This clonotype was counted between two and nine times. The chain couples TRBV19 to TRBJ2-5; TRBD2 agrees at 10 bases. Germline CDR1 and CDR2: LNHDA and SQIVND (reference sequence). V shed 5 bases, J shed 3 bases, and the junction held 3 bases outside the gene matches. CDR3 size: 14 residues. CDR3 sequence reads: CASSPGTSEETQYF. The CDR3 DNA is TGTGCCAGTAGTCCCGGGACTAGCGAAGAGACCCAGTACTTC. The whole variable domain, filled in from reference TRBV19 and TRBJ2-5, reads DGGITQSPKYLFRKEGQNVTLSCEQNLNHDAMYWYRQDPGQGLRLIYYSQIVNDFQKGDIAEGYSVSREKKESFPLTVTSAQKNPTAFYLCASSPGTSEETQYFGPGTRLLVL.

This clonotype showed up just a few times. The chain couples TRBV7-9 to TRBJ2-3; D not resolved. Deletions cut 1 base from V and 4 bases from J, with 6 bases between. This CDR3 is built from 13 residues. Per germline, CDR1 SEHNR and CDR2 FQNEAQ (reference sequence). CDR3 sequence (DNA): TGTGCCAGCAGCTTAGTCGTTGCAGATACGCAGTATTTT. It translates to CASSLVVADTQYF.

This rearrangement joins TRBV2 to TRBJ2-7; D is undetermined. There are 17 residues in the CDR3. Trimming removed 2 bases at V and 0 bases at J, with 17 bases between. Germline V gene sequence: CDR1 SNHLY, CDR2 FYNNEI. The DNA for the CDR3 is TGTGCCAGCAGTGAATATTCGGGCCTTAGGAGCTCCTACGAGCAGTACTTC. This encodes CASSEYSGLRSSYEQYF.

The chain has TRBV19 and TRBJ2-2; D is undetermined. CDR1 LNHDA and CDR2 SQIVND come from the germline V gene (reference sequence). The CDR3 length is 15 residues. V gave up 3 bases and J gave up 5 bases, with 13 bases separating them. CDR3 nucleotide sequence: TGTGCCAGTAGTATCTGGATAGGAAAAACCGGGGAGCTGTTTTTT. This codes for CASSIWIGKTGELFF.

This chain joins TRBV24-1 and TRBJ2-3; 11 positions agree with TRBD1. V trimming: 11 bases; J trimming: 3 bases; junction bases outside the gene matches: 9. Per germline, CDR1 KGHDR and CDR2 SFDVKD. The CDR3 sequence is 15 residues long. The CDR3 is CAISPGQGETDTQYF. CDR3 nucleotide sequence: TGTGCCATCTCCCCGGGACAGGGGGAAACAGATACGCAGTATTTT.

With respect to this clonotype: A much larger clone sits a single nucleotide away, making a read error possible. The chain employs TRBV12-3 or TRBV12-4 and TRBJ1-3; D unclear. V was clipped by 10 bases and J by 0 bases, with 10 bases between them. The CDR3 has 13 amino acids. CDR3 protein: CAIRHSSGNTIYF. The CDR3 DNA sequence: TGTGCCATCCGCCACAGCTCTGGAAACACCATATATTTT.

Only a few counts were recorded for this clonotype. The chain employs TRBV10-3 and TRBJ2-5; D perhaps matches TRBD1 (5 bases). The V gene lost 3 bases and the J gene lost 5 bases, with 7 bases spanning the gap. Germline V gives CDR1 ENHRY, CDR2 SYGVKD. There are 12 residues in the CDR3. CDR3 loop: CAISDSGETQYF. The CDR3 DNA reads as TGTGCCATCAGTGATTCAGGGGAGACCCAGTACTTC.

This clonotype has just a few counts. The rearrangement links TRBV19 to TRBJ2-1; 9 bases are shared with TRBD2. This CDR3 has 15 amino acids. CDR1 and CDR2 (germline): LNHDA, SQIVND (reference sequence). V trimming: 1 base; J trimming: 8 bases; junction bases outside the gene matches: 6. CDR3 region: CASSIAGTSFDEQFF. For the CDR3, the DNA is TGTGCCAGTAGTATAGCCGGGACTAGCTTCGATGAGCAGTTCTTC.

The chain carries TRBV6-2 or TRBV6-3 and TRBJ2-5, with 12 bases fitting TRBD2. CDR3 length: 15 amino acids. Germline-derived CDR1 and CDR2 are MNHEY and SVGEGT. Trimming took 4 bases from V and 2 from J; bases not matched to a gene: 2. CDR3 sequence reads: CASSSTSGGQETQYF. The CDR3 DNA sequence: TGTGCCAGCAGTTCGACTAGCGGGGGACAAGAGACCCAGTACTTC.

The chain carries TRBV11-2 and TRBJ2-7, with 14 bases aligning to TRBD2. With V trimmed by 5 bases and J by 6 bases, 6 bases remained unmatched. This CDR3 contains 15 residues. The germline CDR1 and CDR2 sequences are SGHAT and FQNNGV. The CDR3 region has the DNA TGTGCCAGCAGCCCCCGACTAGCGGGAGGGAGCGAGCAGTACTTC. Its protein is CASSPRLAGGSEQYF.

This clonotype was recorded at least ten times. The chain joins TRBV11-1 to TRBJ1-1; a possible D gene is TRBD1 (6 bases). Germline V gives CDR1 SGHAT, CDR2 FQDESV (reference sequence). V was pared by 5 bases and J by 0 bases, with 13 bases between. The CDR3 contains 15 residues. The CDR3 DNA reads TGTGCCAGCAGCCGAATAGGACAGCTGAACACTGAAGCTTTCTTT. Its protein is CASSRIGQLNTEAFF.

This clonotype was detected a few times. The chain uses TRBV5-1 and TRBJ2-6, with TRBD1 identical over 9 bases. CDR3 length equals 17 residues. V dropped 4 bases and J dropped 4; count of bases not matched to a gene: 9. Germline V gene lookup returns CDR1 SGHRS and CDR2 YFSETQ. The CDR3 region has the DNA TGCGCCAGCAGCGTCTCCGGGACAGGGTACGGGGCCAACGTCCTGACTTTC. Translated: CASSVSGTGYGANVLTF. Combining the CDR3 with reference TRBV5-1 and TRBJ2-6 gives the whole variable domain KAGVTQTPRYLIKTRGQQVTLSCSPISGHRSVSWYQQTPGQGLQFLFEYFSETQRNKGNFPGRFSGRQFSNSRSEMNVSTLELGDSALYLCASSVSGTGYGANVLTFGAGSRLTVL.

The chain has TRBV10-3 and TRBJ1-5, with a weak D call TRBD1 (5 bases). Germline CDR1 ENHRY, CDR2 SYGVKD. The V and J ends lost 11 bases and 0 bases respectively, with 17 bases between them. The CDR3 loop spans 15 amino acids. DNA of the CDR3: TGTGCCGCGGGGGAGGCCGATTATAGCAATCAGCCCCAGCATTTT. The encoded protein is CAAGEADYSNQPQHF.